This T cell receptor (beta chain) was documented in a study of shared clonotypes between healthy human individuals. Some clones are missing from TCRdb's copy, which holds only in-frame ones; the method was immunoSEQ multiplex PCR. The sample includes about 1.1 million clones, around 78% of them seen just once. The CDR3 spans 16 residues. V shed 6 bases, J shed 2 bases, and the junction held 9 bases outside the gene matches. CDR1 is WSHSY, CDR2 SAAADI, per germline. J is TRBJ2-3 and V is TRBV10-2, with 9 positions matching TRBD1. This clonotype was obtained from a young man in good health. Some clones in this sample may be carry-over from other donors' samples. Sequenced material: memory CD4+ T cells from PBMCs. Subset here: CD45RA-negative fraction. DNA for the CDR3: TGCGCCAGCAGGGGACGACAGGGGGGTTACACAGATACGCAGTATTTT. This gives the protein CASRGRQGGYTDTQYF.